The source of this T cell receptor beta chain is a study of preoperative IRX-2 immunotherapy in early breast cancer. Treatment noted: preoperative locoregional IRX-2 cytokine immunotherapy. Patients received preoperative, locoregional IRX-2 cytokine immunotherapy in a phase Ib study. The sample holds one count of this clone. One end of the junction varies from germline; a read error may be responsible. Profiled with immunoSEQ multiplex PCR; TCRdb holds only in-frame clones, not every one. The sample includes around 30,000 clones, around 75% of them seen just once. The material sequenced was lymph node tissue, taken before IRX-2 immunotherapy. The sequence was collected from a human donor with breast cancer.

The CDR3 spells CASSLGRVAGGQGTQYF. The CDR3 region has the DNA TGTGCCAGCAGCTTAGGTCGTGTTGCGGGGGGGCAAGGGACCCAGTACTTC. V gene TRBV11-3 combines with J gene TRBJ2-5; 9 nucleotides align to TRBD2. CDR1 is SGHNT, CDR2 YENEEA, per germline. The CDR3 is made up of 17 amino acids.